The T cell receptor (beta chain) described here comes from a study of blood T cell repertoires in COVID-19. Study information: There were acute and convalescent COVID-19 samples, and they came from the United States, Italy and Spain. T cells, B-cell-depleted T cells, or PBMCs provided the cDNA or gDNA that served as material.

The CDR3 is 11 amino acids. V shed 7 bases and J shed 9 bases, with 12 bases lying between them. CDR1 is MGHDK, CDR2 SYGVNS, per germline. In the original processing: For nucleated cells, counts were estimated from reference gene primer amplification. Clones were read by immunoSEQ multiplex PCR, and TCRdb kept only the in-frame ones, dropping some. That table supplies the V and J calls and clone size; D and trimming were determined from the DNA. The sample contains approximately 65,000 clones, approximately 79% of which appear only once. Material: peripheral blood. The V and J genes are TRBV25-1 and TRBJ1-2, with D uncertain. The sequence was collected from a man in his fifties or sixties with acute or convalescent COVID-19. CDR3 coding DNA: TGTGCCAGCACCTCCGACATGCGCTACACCTTC. Its translation: CASTSDMRYTF.